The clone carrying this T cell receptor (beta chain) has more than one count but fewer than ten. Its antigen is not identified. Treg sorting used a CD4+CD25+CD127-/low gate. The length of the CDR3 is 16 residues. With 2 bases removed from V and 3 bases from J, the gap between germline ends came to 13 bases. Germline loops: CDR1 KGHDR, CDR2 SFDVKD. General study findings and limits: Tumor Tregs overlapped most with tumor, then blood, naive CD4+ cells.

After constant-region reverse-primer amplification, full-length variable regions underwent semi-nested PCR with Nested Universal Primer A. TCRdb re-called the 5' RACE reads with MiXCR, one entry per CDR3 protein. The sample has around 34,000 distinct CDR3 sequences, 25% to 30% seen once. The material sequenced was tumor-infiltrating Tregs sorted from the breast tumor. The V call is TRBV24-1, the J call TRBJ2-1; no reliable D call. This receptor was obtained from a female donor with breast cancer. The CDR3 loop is CATSDWGGGNYNEQFF. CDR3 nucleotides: TGTGCCACCAGTGATTGGGGTGGTGGAAACTACAATGAGCAGTTCTTC.